Below are 26 T cell receptor beta chains sequenced from a single sample in a study of blood T cell repertoires in COVID-19. The data were produced by immunoSEQ multiplex PCR, yet TCRdb's version contains in-frame clones alone and is incomplete. In the table there are approximately 300,000 clones, about nine tenths of which are singletons. Sample: PBMCs or T cells enriched from blood (not recorded which). Receptors originate from a woman aged 18-29 years who had recovered from COVID-19.

V gene TRBV6-6 combines with J gene TRBJ1-1; 9 bases align to TRBD1. The CDR3 length is 17 residues. CDR1 MNHNY and CDR2 SVGAGI come from the germline V gene (reference sequence). The V and J ends lost 5 bases and 2 bases, in that order; junction bases with no gene match: 12. The CDR3 loop reads CASSRPRTGDINTEAFF. CDR3 coding DNA: TGTGCCAGCAGTCGCCCCCGGACAGGGGACATCAACACTGAAGCTTTCTTT.

The chain recombines TRBV7-8 with TRBJ1-2, with 8 bases that match TRBD1. Germline CDR1 and CDR2: SGHVS and FQNEAQ. This CDR3 spans 16 amino acids. The V segment lost 6 bases and the J segment 6 bases; nucleotides outside the gene matches: 15. CDR3 region: CASSPTLQGARNGYTF. The CDR3 nucleotides read TGTGCCAGCAGTCCTACTCTCCAGGGGGCAAGGAATGGCTACACCTTC.

The V and J genes are TRBV29-1 and TRBJ1-5; the D gene is possibly TRBD1 (6 bases). CDR3 length equals 14 residues. Germline assignment: CDR1 SQVTM and CDR2 ANQGSEA. V lost 5 bases and J 4 bases, leaving 15 bases between the germline ends. CDR3 protein: CSVMVGHQNQPQHF. The DNA for the CDR3 is TGCAGCGTTATGGTGGGACACCAGAATCAGCCCCAGCATTTT.

The rearrangement links TRBV6-5 to TRBJ1-5, with 8 bases that match TRBD1. CDR1 MNHEY and CDR2 SVGAGI come from the germline V gene. Trimming took 6 bases from V and 5 from J; bases not matched to a gene: 9. The length of the CDR3 is 15 residues. CDR3 coding DNA: TGTGCCAGCAGGCCCGGACAGGGAGGGGATCAGCCCCAGCATTTT. Protein product: CASRPGQGGDQPQHF.

This chain connects TRBV9 to TRBJ2-1; 14 bases agree with TRBD2. The V segment lost 3 bases and the J segment 9 bases; nucleotides outside the gene matches: 5. Germline values: CDR1 SGDLS, CDR2 YYNGEE. This CDR3 is built from 15 residues. The DNA of the CDR3 is TGTGCCAGCAGCGAAACGGGACTAGCGGGAGTTGAGCAGTTCTTC. Translation gives CASSETGLAGVEQFF.

This chain uses TRBV2 with TRBJ2-7, with 10 bases aligning to TRBD2. Germline CDR1 and CDR2: SNHLY and FYNNEI. With 6 bases clipped from V and 5 bases from J, the junction kept 10 bases outside the gene matches. The CDR3 contains 15 residues. The CDR3 region is CASRKSGRASHEQYF. The CDR3 bases are TGTGCCAGCAGGAAGAGCGGGAGGGCCAGCCACGAGCAGTACTTC. Combining the CDR3 with reference TRBV2 and TRBJ2-7 gives the whole variable domain EPEVTQTPSHQVTQMGQEVILRCVPISNHLYFYWYRQILGQKVEFLVSFYNNEISEKSEIFDDQFSVERPDGSNFTLKIRSTKLEDSAMYFCASRKSGRASHEQYFGPGTRLTVT.

The rearrangement joins TRBV28 to TRBJ1-1; no reliable D call. V lost 5 bases and J lost 5, with 9 bases in between. Germline loops: CDR1 MDHEN, CDR2 SYDVKM. The CDR3 length is 12 residues. CDR3 nucleotides: TGTGCCAGCAGTCCTTCGGGGACTGAAGCTTTCTTT. Encoded protein: CASSPSGTEAFF.

This chain links TRBV5-4 with TRBJ1-1, with a tentative D call TRBD1 (5 bases). The V end was cut by 0 bases, the J end by 0 bases, with 6 bases between. Looked up from germline, CDR1 is SGHNT and CDR2 is YYREEE (reference sequence). The CDR3 totals 14 residues. The CDR3 is CASSLDRMNTEAFF. CDR3 nucleotides: TGTGCCAGCAGCTTGGACAGGATGAACACTGAAGCTTTCTTT.

Comment on this clone: Germline is not matched at one junction end, which may reflect a read error. J is TRBJ2-5 and V is TRBV7-7; maybe TRBD1 (6 bases). The CDR3 totals 16 residues. CDR1 and CDR2 (germline): SSHAT, FNYEAQ (reference sequence). The CDR3 spells CASSFHPTGNGETQYF. The CDR3 DNA reads as TGTGCTAGCAGCTTCCACCCGACAGGCAACGGAGAGACCCAGTACTTC.

The J gene is TRBJ2-5, the V gene TRBV4-2; 13 nucleotides match TRBD2. The CDR3 runs to 18 residues. The germline gives CDR1 LGHNA, CDR2 YNFKEQ. V gave up 0 bases and J gave up 5 bases; unmatched junction bases: 9. CDR3 amino acids: CASSQDLTSGGPRETQYF. DNA of the CDR3: TGTGCCAGCAGCCAAGACCTGACTAGCGGGGGGCCGCGGGAGACCCAGTACTTC.

V and J are TRBV27 and TRBJ1-5; D possibly corresponds to TRBD1 (5 bases). V was cut by 6 bases and J by 0 bases, with 15 bases left in between. Germline assignment: CDR1 MNHEY and CDR2 SMNVEV (reference sequence). The CDR3 sequence is 16 residues long. DNA of the CDR3: TGTGCCAGCAGAGTAAGATGGACAAATAGCAATCAGCCCCAGCATTTT. Translated, it gives CASRVRWTNSNQPQHF.

The chain carries TRBV5-1 and TRBJ2-3; D remains unclear. CDR3 size: 12 residues. V was clipped by 3 bases and J by 2 bases, with 4 bases between them. CDR1 and CDR2 from the germline V gene are SGHRS and YFSETQ. In DNA form, the CDR3 reads TGCGCCAGCAGCTCCTTCACAGATACGCAGTATTTT. This sequence encodes CASSSFTDTQYF.

The chain has TRBV2 and TRBJ1-2; D unclear. The V gene lost 3 bases and the J gene lost 5 bases, with 13 bases spanning the gap. CDR1 and CDR2 from the germline V gene are SNHLY and FYNNEI. The CDR3 length is 14 residues. CDR3 coding DNA: TGTGCCAGCAGTGATTCCCAGGAACCTTATGGCTACACCTTC. It translates to CASSDSQEPYGYTF.

The J gene is TRBJ1-4, the V gene TRBV29-1; D remains ambiguous. The CDR3 runs 12 residues. V was trimmed by 4 bases and J by 6 bases, leaving 9 bases between them. Germline CDR1 SQVTM, CDR2 ANQGSEA. DNA for the CDR3: TGCAGCGTTGCATCCGGTGATGAAAAACTGTTTTTT. Amino acid sequence: CSVASGDEKLFF.

The chain recombines TRBV24-1 with TRBJ1-1; 7 bases map to TRBD1. Germline V gene sequence: CDR1 KGHDR, CDR2 SFDVKD. CDR3 length: 15 amino acids. Trimming at V came to 5 bases and at J to 7 bases, leaving 12 bases not matched to a gene. This CDR3 is CATSGGGQGEGEAFF. In DNA form, the CDR3 reads TGTGCCACCAGTGGCGGGGGGCAGGGGGAAGGTGAAGCTTTCTTT.

The chain carries TRBV7-2 and TRBJ2-1; 13 nucleotides agree with TRBD2. The CDR3 is 16 amino acids. V was clipped by 5 bases and J by 10 bases; unmatched bases: 11. Germline V gives CDR1 SGHTA, CDR2 FQGNSA. The CDR3 is CASSQTGLAGREEQFF. The CDR3 nucleotides are TGTGCCAGCAGCCAAACGGGACTAGCGGGACGGGAGGAGCAGTTCTTC.

The rearrangement links TRBV6-5 to TRBJ1-2, with D perhaps TRBD1 (5 bases). From germline, CDR1 is MNHEY and CDR2 SVGAGI. Trimming shortened V by 0 bases and J by 7 bases, and 9 bases separated the two germline ends. The CDR3 runs 13 residues. CDR3 protein: CASSYSGGVGYTF. In DNA, the CDR3 is TGTGCCAGCAGTTACTCGGGGGGGGTTGGCTACACCTTC.

The chain links TRBV5-1 to TRBJ1-6; 8 bases are shared with TRBD1. CDR1 is SGHRS and CDR2 is YFSETQ in the germline V gene. V gave up 4 bases and J gave up 13 bases; unmatched junction bases: 13. CDR3 size: 15 residues. CDR3 residues: CASSLTGTGSDPLHF. CDR3 in DNA: TGCGCCAGCAGCCTAACCGGGACAGGAAGCGATCCCCTCCACTTT.

The chain joins TRBV5-4 to TRBJ1-1; no clear D. The CDR3 is 14 residues long. V dropped 4 bases and J dropped 0 bases, with 10 bases sitting between them. Germline V gene data show CDR1 as SGHNT and CDR2 as YYREEE (reference sequence). DNA of the CDR3: TGTGCCAGCAGCCACTACACCTTGAACACTGAAGCTTTCTTT. Protein sequence: CASSHYTLNTEAFF. Supplemented by reference TRBV5-4 and TRBJ1-1, the full variable domain reads ETGVTQSPTHLIKTRGQQVTLRCSSQSGHNTVSWYQQALGQGPQFIFQYYREEENGRGNFPPRFSGLQFPNYSSELNVNALELDDSALYLCASSHYTLNTEAFFGQGTRLTVV.

This clone has just one count. V usage is TRBV5-1 and J usage is TRBJ2-1; maybe TRBD2 (6 bases). CDR3 length: 18 amino acids. CDR1 and CDR2 from the germline V gene are SGHRS and YFSETQ. Trimming left V 2 bases short and J 8 bases short, with 26 bases between. The DNA for the CDR3 is TGCGCCAGCAGCTTCGGGCCACTGTCGCGGGGTAAGAGGGATGAGCAGTTCTTC. It encodes CASSFGPLSRGKRDEQFF.

V usage is TRBV3-1 (or the pseudogene TRBV3-2) and J usage is TRBJ2-1, with 15 bases lining up with TRBD2. V lost 1 base and J lost 6; bases outside the gene matches: 4. Germline values: CDR1 LGHDT, CDR2 YNNKEL (reference sequence). The CDR3 sequence is 17 residues long. The CDR3 protein is CASSQAGTSGRPNEQFF. For the CDR3, the DNA is TGTGCCAGCAGCCAAGCGGGGACTAGCGGGAGGCCCAATGAGCAGTTCTTC.

This chain joins TRBV6-4 and TRBJ2-3, with a possible D match to TRBD1 (5 bases). Between the trimmed V and J ends, which lost 3 bases and 0 bases, there was a span of 13 bases. The CDR3 spans 16 residues. The germline V gene encodes CDR1 MRHNA and CDR2 SNTAGT. The CDR3 DNA reads TGTGCCAGCAGTGATAGTCAGGGTAGCAGCACAGATACGCAGTATTTT. Amino acid sequence: CASSDSQGSSTDTQYF.

The rearrangement links TRBV6-5 to TRBJ2-5; 8 bases align to TRBD1. This CDR3 is 15 amino acids long. Germline-derived CDR1 and CDR2 are MNHEY and SVGAGI. V lost 6 bases, J lost 3 bases, and 9 bases stayed unmatched. CDR3: CASRTRTGTEETQYF. Here the CDR3 DNA reads TGTGCCAGCAGGACGAGGACAGGGACCGAAGAGACCCAGTACTTC.

J is TRBJ2-5 and V is TRBV7-9; TRBD1 is a possible D gene (5 bases). CDR1 is SEHNR and CDR2 is FQNEAQ in the germline V gene (reference sequence). V lost 1 base to trimming and J lost 5 bases, with 8 bases between them. The CDR3 is made up of 13 amino acids. Written as DNA, the CDR3 is TGTGCCAGCAGCTTAGTTCCAGGGGAGACCCAGTACTTC. It codes for CASSLVPGETQYF.

The rearrangement uses TRBV5-6 and TRBJ2-7, with a tentative D call TRBD1 (6 bases). This CDR3 contains 14 residues. Trimming removed 0 bases from V and 2 bases from J, with 9 bases in between. The germline V gene has CDR1 SGHDT and CDR2 YYEEEE. CDR3 DNA sequence: TGTGCCAGCAGCTTGGGACAGGTTCCCTACGAGCAGTACTTC. Protein product: CASSLGQVPYEQYF.

This clone was counted only a few times. The rearrangement links TRBV27 to TRBJ1-4; no definite D call. From germline, CDR1 is MNHEY and CDR2 SMNVEV (reference sequence). Between the trimmed V and J ends, which lost 6 bases and 5 bases, there was a span of 13 bases. The CDR3 runs 14 residues. CDR3: CASSPSVFNEKLFF. CDR3 in DNA: TGTGCCAGCAGCCCTTCAGTATTCAATGAAAAACTGTTTTTT.